This T cell receptor beta chain was documented in a study of CD8 T cells in ankylosing spondylitis. The study's findings and limits: Some motif variants were previously reported in reactive arthritis synovial fluid and blood. The study looked at matched synovial fluid samples from ankylosing spondylitis patients. Disease-linked clones were reported to be significantly enriched there.

This clonotype was counted ten times or more. Its antigen is unknown. A quantitative 5'-RACE method, one with molecular barcodes, was used to make TCR beta libraries. TCRdb used MiXCR to reprocess the 5' RACE reads, holding one entry per CDR3 protein. The data show 85,000 to 100,000 distinct CDR3 sequences, 8.8% seen once. CDR3 length: 14 residues. The V gene lost 6 bases and the J gene lost 1 base, with 11 bases spanning the gap. What was sequenced was blood, either unsorted or a sorted T cell fraction (not recorded which). The TCR was taken from a male donor with ankylosing spondylitis or in good health (not recorded which). The gene calls are TRBV12-3 or TRBV12-4 and TRBJ2-3, with D hard to call. CDR3 sequence: CASRWASGTDTQYF. CDR3 sequence (DNA): TGTGCCAGCAGGTGGGCCAGTGGCACAGATACGCAGTATTTT.